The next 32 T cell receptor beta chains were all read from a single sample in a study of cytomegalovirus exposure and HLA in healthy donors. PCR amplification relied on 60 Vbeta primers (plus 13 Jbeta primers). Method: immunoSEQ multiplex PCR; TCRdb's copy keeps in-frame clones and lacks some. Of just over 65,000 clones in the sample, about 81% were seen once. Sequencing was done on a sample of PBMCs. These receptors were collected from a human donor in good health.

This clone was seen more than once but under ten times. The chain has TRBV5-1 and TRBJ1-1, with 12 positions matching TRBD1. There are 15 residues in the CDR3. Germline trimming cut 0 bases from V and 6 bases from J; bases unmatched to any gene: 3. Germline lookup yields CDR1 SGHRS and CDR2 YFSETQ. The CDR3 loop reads CASSLGDRGHSEAFF. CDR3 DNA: TGCGCCAGCAGCTTGGGGGACAGGGGGCATTCTGAAGCTTTCTTT.

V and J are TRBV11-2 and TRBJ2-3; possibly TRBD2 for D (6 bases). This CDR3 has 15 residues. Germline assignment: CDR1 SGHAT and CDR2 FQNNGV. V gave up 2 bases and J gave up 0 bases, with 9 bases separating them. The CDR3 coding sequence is TGTGCCAGCAGCTTACTGGGACTTAGCACAGATACGCAGTATTTT. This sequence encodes CASSLLGLSTDTQYF.

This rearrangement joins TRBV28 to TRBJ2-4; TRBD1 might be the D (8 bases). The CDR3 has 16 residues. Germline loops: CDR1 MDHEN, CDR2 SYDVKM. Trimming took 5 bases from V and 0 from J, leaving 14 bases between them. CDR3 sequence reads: CASSLNRGGAKNIQYF. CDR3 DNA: TGTGCCAGCAGTCTCAACAGGGGGGGAGCCAAAAACATTCAGTACTTC.

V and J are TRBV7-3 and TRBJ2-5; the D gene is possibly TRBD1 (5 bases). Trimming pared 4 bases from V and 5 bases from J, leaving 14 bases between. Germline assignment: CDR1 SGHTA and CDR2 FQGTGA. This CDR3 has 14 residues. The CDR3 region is CASSSSSGAETQYF. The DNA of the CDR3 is TGTGCCAGCAGCTCCAGTAGTGGGGCTGAGACCCAGTACTTC.

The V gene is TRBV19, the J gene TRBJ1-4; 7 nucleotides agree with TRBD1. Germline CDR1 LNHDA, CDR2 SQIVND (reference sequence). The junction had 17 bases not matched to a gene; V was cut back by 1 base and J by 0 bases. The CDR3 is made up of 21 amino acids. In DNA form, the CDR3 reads TGTGCCAGTAGTATAGGAGACAGGGCCTTATTTGGACGAGCAACTAATGAAAAACTGTTTTTT. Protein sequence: CASSIGDRALFGRATNEKLFF.

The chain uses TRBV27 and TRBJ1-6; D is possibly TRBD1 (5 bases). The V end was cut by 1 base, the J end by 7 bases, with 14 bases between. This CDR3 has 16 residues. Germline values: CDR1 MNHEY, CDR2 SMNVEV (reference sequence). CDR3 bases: TGTGCCAGCAGTTTATGGCGGCAGGGAAACAATTCACCCCTCCACTTT. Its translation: CASSLWRQGNNSPLHF.

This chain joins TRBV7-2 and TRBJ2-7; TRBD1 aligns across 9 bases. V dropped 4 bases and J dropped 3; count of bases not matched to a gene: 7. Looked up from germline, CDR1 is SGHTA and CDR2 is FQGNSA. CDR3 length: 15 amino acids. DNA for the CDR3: TGTGCCAGCAGCTCCCGGACAGGGGTCGTCTACGAGCAGTACTTC. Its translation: CASSSRTGVVYEQYF.

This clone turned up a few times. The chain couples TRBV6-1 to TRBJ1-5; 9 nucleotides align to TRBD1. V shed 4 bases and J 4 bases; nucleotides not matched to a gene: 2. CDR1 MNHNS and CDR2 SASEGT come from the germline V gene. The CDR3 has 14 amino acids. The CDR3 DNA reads TGTGCCAGCAGTGGGACAGGGGTAAATCAGCCCCAGCATTTT. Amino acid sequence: CASSGTGVNQPQHF.

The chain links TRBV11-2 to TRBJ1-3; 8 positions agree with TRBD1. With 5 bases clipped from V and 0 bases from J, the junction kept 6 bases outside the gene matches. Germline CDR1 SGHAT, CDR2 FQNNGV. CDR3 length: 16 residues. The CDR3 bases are TGTGCCAGCAGCCCCCGGACAGGGAACTCTGGAAACACCATATATTTT. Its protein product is CASSPRTGNSGNTIYF.

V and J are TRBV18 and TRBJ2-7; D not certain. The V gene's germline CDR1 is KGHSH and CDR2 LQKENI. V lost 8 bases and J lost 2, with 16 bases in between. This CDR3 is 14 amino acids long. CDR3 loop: CASQTDGAAYEQYF. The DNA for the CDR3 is TGTGCCAGCCAAACCGACGGAGCAGCCTACGAGCAGTACTTC.

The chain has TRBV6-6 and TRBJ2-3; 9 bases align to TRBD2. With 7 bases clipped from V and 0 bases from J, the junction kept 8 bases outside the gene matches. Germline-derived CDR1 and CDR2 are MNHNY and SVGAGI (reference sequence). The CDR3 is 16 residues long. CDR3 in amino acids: CASTLAGGASTDTQYF. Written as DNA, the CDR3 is TGTGCCAGCACCCTCGCGGGGGGGGCTAGCACAGATACGCAGTATTTT.

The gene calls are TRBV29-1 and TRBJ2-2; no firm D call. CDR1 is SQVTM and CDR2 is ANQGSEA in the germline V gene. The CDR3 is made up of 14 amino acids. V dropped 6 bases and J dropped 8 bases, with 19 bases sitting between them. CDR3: CSVTPYSREGELFF. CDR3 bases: TGCAGCGTCACCCCTTACAGCAGAGAAGGGGAGCTGTTTTTT.

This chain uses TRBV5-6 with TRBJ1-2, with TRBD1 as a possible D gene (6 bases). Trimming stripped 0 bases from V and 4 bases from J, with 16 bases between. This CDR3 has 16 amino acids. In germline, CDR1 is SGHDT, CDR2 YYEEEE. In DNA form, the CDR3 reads TGTGCCAGCAGCTTGGGGGGGCCGGAAGATCCCTATGGCTACACCTTC. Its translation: CASSLGGPEDPYGYTF.

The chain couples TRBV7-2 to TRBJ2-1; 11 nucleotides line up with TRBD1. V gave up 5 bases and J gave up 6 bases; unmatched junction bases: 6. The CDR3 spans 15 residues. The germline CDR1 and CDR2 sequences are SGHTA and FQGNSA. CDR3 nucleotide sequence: TGTGCCAGCAGCCAAGGACAGGGGGCTTTCAATGAGCAGTTCTTC. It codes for CASSQGQGAFNEQFF.

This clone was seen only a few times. CDR3 residues: CASSPGQTSEWSQPQHF. CDR3 sequence (DNA): TGTGCCAGTAGCCCGGGACAGACATCTGAGTGGTCCCAGCCCCAGCATTTT. The gene calls are TRBV19 and TRBJ1-5; 7 bases are shared with TRBD1. Looked up from germline, CDR1 is LNHDA and CDR2 is SQIVND (reference sequence). Losses at the gene ends were 6 bases for V and 7 bases for J; bases not matched to a gene: 18. This CDR3 contains 17 residues.

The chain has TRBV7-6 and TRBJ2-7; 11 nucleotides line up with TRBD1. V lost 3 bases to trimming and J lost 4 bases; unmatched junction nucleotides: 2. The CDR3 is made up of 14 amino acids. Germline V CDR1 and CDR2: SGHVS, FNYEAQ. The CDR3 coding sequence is TGTGCCAGCAGCTTGGGACAGGGGGGGTACGAGCAGTACTTC. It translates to CASSLGQGGYEQYF.

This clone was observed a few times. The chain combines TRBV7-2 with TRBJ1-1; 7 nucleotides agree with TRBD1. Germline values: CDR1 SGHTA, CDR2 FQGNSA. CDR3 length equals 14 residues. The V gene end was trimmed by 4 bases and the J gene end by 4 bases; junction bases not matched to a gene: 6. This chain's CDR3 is CASSSQGFGTEAFF. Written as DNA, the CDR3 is TGTGCCAGCAGCTCACAGGGGTTCGGCACTGAAGCTTTCTTT.

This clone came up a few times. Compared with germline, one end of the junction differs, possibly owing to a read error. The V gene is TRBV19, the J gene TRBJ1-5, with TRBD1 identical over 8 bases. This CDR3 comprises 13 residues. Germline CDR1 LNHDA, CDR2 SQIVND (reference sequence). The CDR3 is CASSAGGKQPQHF. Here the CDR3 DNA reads TGTGCCAGTAGTGCAGGGGGCAAACAGCCCCAGCATTTT.

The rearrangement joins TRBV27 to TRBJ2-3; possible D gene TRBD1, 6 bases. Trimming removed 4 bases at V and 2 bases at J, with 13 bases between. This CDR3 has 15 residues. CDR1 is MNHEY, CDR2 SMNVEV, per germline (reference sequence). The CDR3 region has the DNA TGTGCCAGCAGTTGGGAACAGGGTACCACAGATACGCAGTATTTT. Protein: CASSWEQGTTDTQYF.

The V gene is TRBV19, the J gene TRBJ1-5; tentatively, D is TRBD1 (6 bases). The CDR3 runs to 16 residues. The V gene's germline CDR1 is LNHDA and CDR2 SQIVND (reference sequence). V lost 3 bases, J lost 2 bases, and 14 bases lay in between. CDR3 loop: CASSIWQGRGNQPQHF. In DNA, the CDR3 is TGTGCCAGTAGTATTTGGCAGGGGCGGGGCAATCAGCCCCAGCATTTT.

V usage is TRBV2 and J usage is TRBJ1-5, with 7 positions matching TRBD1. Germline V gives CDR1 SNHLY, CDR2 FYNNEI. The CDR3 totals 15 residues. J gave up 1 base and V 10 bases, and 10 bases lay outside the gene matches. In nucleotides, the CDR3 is TGTGCCACCGGACGGGACAGACAGAGCAATCAGCCCCAGCATTTT. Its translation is CATGRDRQSNQPQHF. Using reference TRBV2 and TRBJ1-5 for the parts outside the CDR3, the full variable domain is EPEVTQTPSHQVTQMGQEVILRCVPISNHLYFYWYRQILGQKVEFLVSFYNNEISEKSEIFDDQFSVERPDGSNFTLKIRSTKLEDSAMYFCATGRDRQSNQPQHFGDGTRLSIL.

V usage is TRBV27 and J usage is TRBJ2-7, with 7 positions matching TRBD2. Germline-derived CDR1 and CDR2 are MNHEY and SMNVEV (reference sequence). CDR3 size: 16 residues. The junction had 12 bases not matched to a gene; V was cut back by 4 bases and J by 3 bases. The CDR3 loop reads CASSSTKGWEGYEQYF. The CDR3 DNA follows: TGTGCCAGCAGTTCCACGAAGGGGTGGGAGGGCTACGAGCAGTACTTC.

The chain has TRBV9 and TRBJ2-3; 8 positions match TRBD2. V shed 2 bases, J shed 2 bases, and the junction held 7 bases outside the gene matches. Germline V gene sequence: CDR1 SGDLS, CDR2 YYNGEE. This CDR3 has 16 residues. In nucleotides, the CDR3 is TGTGCCAGCAGCGTGCGGGAGACTAGCGCCACAGATACGCAGTATTTT. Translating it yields CASSVRETSATDTQYF.

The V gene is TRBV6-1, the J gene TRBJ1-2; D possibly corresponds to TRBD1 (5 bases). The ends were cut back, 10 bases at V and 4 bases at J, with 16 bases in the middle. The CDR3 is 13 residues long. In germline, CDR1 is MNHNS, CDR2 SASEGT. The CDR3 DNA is TGTGCCACGAACTCCAGGGTATCCTATGGCTACACCTTC. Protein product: CATNSRVSYGYTF.

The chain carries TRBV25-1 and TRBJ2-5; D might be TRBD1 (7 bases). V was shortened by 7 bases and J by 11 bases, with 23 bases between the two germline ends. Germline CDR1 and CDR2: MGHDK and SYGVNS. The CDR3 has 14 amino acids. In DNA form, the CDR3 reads TGTGCCAGCACTCCCAGGGGGGAGCCGGGACTGCAGTACTTC. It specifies CASTPRGEPGLQYF.

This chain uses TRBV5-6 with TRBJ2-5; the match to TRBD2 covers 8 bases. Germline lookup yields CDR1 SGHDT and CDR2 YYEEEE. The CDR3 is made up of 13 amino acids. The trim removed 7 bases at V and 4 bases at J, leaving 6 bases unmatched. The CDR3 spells CASSGRGVETQYF. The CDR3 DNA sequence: TGTGCCAGCTCCGGGAGGGGGGTAGAGACCCAGTACTTC.

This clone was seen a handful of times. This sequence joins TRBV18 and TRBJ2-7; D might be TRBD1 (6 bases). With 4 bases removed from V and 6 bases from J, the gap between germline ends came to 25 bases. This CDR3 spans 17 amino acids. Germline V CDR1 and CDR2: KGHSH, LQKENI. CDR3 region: CASSLIGGQGTGVEQYF. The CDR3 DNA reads TGTGCCAGCTCACTAATAGGGGGTCAAGGCACCGGTGTCGAGCAGTACTTC.

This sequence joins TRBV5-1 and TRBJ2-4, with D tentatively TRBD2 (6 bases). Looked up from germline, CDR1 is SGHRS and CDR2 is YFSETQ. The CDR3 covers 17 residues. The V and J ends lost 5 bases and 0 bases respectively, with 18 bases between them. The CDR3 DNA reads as TGCGCCAGCAGGTTACCTGGGACTGACCTAGCCAAAAACATTCAGTACTTC. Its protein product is CASRLPGTDLAKNIQYF.

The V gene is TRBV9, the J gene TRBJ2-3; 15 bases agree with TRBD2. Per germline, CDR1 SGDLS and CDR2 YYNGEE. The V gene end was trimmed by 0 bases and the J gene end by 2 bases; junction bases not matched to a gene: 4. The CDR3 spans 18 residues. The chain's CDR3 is CASSVVGLAGGITDTQYF. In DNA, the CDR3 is TGTGCCAGCAGCGTAGTAGGACTAGCGGGGGGGATCACAGATACGCAGTATTTT.

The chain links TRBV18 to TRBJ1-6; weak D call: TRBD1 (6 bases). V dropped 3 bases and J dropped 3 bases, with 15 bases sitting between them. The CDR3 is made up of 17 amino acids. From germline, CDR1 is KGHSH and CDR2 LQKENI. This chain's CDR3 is CASSPPYRTDYNSPLHF. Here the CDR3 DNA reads TGTGCCAGCTCACCCCCGTATCGGACAGACTATAATTCACCCCTCCACTTT.

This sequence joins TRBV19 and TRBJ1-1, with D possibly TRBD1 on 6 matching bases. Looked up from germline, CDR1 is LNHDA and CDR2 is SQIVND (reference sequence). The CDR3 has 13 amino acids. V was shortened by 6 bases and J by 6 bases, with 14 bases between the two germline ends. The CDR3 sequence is CASRDSRGPEAFF. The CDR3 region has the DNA TGTGCCAGTAGGGACAGTAGGGGACCTGAAGCTTTCTTT.

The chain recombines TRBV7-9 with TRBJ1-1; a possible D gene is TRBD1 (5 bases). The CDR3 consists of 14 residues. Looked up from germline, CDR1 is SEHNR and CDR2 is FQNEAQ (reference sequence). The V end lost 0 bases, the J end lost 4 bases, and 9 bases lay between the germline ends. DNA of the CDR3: TGTGCCAGCAGCTTAGCAGGGGAACGCACTGAAGCTTTCTTT. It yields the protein CASSLAGERTEAFF.